These T cell receptor beta chains were read from a single sample in a study of T-cell reconstitution after alpha-beta-depleted transplantation in children. One entry per CDR3 protein, called by TCRdb with MiXCR from the PCR reads. This table has 120,000 to 150,000 distinct CDR3 sequences, roughly 9% appearing once. The sequences come from PBMCs, mostly from graft donor cells, collected 180 days after TCRalphabeta/CD19-depleted stem cell transplant. These receptors all stem from a female patient aged 2 to 10 who had a stem cell transplant for congenital amegakaryocytic thrombocytopenia, so the T cells may come from the graft donor. CDR3s include the opening cysteine and the closing phenylalanine or tryptophan. A D gene is named only where the DNA matches it firmly.

d_call: NA; j_call: TRBJ2-7; v_call: TRBV20-1; cdr3_aa: CSARLGHKRYEQYF
d_call: NA; j_call: TRBJ1-2; v_call: TRBV3-1; cdr3_aa: CASSQDQGTSGYTF
d_call: NA; j_call: TRBJ1-2; v_call: TRBV15; cdr3_aa: CATSREGGYGYTF
d_call: TRBD2; j_call: TRBJ2-7; v_call: TRBV5-1; cdr3_aa: CASSVTGTSGGPSYEQYF
d_call: NA; j_call: TRBJ2-7; v_call: TRBV5-6; cdr3_aa: CASSLVGEVTYEQYF
d_call: TRBD1; j_call: TRBJ1-2; v_call: TRBV12-3/TRBV12-4; cdr3_aa: CASSPTGDYGYTF
d_call: TRBD1; j_call: TRBJ2-1; v_call: TRBV10-3; cdr3_aa: CAINPTGSSYNEQFF
d_call: NA; j_call: TRBJ2-6; v_call: TRBV6-2/TRBV6-3; cdr3_aa: CASRAHKSGANVLTF
d_call: NA; j_call: TRBJ2-5; v_call: TRBV7-9; cdr3_aa: CASSFSGLETQYF
d_call: NA; j_call: TRBJ1-5; v_call: TRBV18; cdr3_aa: CASPYTGGGNQPQHF
d_call: TRBD1; j_call: TRBJ2-2; v_call: TRBV4-2; cdr3_aa: CASSTRQGLDTGELFF
d_call: NA; j_call: TRBJ1-5; v_call: TRBV15; cdr3_aa: CATSSRFRQPQHF
d_call: NA; j_call: TRBJ1-4; v_call: TRBV5-8; cdr3_aa: CASRAGYRNEKLFF
d_call: NA; j_call: TRBJ2-2; v_call: TRBV21-1; cdr3_aa: CASSKPNWLVELFF
d_call: NA; j_call: TRBJ1-2; v_call: TRBV29-1; cdr3_aa: CSVVGRDGYTF
d_call: TRBD2; j_call: TRBJ2-7; v_call: TRBV2; cdr3_aa: CASSPSAGVSEQYF
d_call: TRBD2; j_call: TRBJ2-1; v_call: TRBV20-1; cdr3_aa: CSASKQRGGLGEQFF
d_call: TRBD1; j_call: TRBJ2-3; v_call: TRBV10-3; cdr3_aa: CAISVSGTGVTDTQYF
d_call: NA; j_call: TRBJ1-5; v_call: TRBV19; cdr3_aa: CASSIGSVLSQHF
d_call: NA; j_call: TRBJ2-5; v_call: TRBV30; cdr3_aa: CAWRSGAETQYF
d_call: NA; j_call: TRBJ2-7; v_call: TRBV12-3/TRBV12-4; cdr3_aa: CAGSLDFSYEQYF
d_call: TRBD1; j_call: TRBJ2-7; v_call: TRBV5-1; cdr3_aa: CASSSRQGSYEQYF
d_call: NA; j_call: TRBJ1-1; v_call: TRBV28; cdr3_aa: CASSTPGHPNTEAFF
d_call: TRBD2; j_call: TRBJ2-5; v_call: TRBV12-3/TRBV12-4; cdr3_aa: CASSPFLAGPPETQYF
d_call: NA; j_call: TRBJ2-7; v_call: TRBV4-2; cdr3_aa: CASSQDFSGGNEQYF
d_call: NA; j_call: TRBJ2-1; v_call: TRBV29-1; cdr3_aa: CSVVGGAPPHTYNEQFF
d_call: NA; j_call: TRBJ2-7; v_call: TRBV20-1; cdr3_aa: CSARGLKQTQPYEQYF
d_call: NA; j_call: TRBJ1-1; v_call: TRBV29-1; cdr3_aa: CSSGVANTEAFF
d_call: NA; j_call: TRBJ2-3; v_call: TRBV5-1; cdr3_aa: CASRPLGTLRDTQYF
d_call: NA; j_call: TRBJ2-1; v_call: TRBV30; cdr3_aa: CAWTIPWGEQFF
d_call: NA; j_call: TRBJ2-7; v_call: TRBV18; cdr3_aa: CASSPQEVGIYTYEQYF
d_call: NA; j_call: TRBJ1-2; v_call: TRBV29-1; cdr3_aa: CSVDRGAYGYTF
d_call: NA; j_call: TRBJ1-5; v_call: TRBV6-2/TRBV6-3; cdr3_aa: CASSYAGTEANQPQHF
d_call: NA; j_call: TRBJ2-3; v_call: TRBV20-1; cdr3_aa: CSARSTDTQYF
d_call: NA; j_call: TRBJ2-3; v_call: TRBV10-3; cdr3_aa: CAISESGRDTQYF
d_call: NA; j_call: TRBJ2-1; v_call: TRBV7-2; cdr3_aa: CASSLLLALNEQFF
d_call: TRBD2; j_call: TRBJ2-1; v_call: TRBV3-1; cdr3_aa: CASGKRGGWEFF
d_call: NA; j_call: TRBJ1-4; v_call: TRBV4-1; cdr3_aa: CASRTSVATNEKLFF
d_call: NA; j_call: TRBJ1-4; v_call: TRBV6-5; cdr3_aa: CASSSPGGPEKLFF
d_call: TRBD1; j_call: TRBJ2-1; v_call: TRBV7-2; cdr3_aa: CASSRNRGVNEQFF
d_call: NA; j_call: TRBJ2-2; v_call: TRBV11-3; cdr3_aa: CASSLLATGELFF
d_call: NA; j_call: TRBJ1-5; v_call: TRBV3-1; cdr3_aa: CASSQTRVIQPQHF
d_call: TRBD1; j_call: TRBJ1-5; v_call: TRBV5-8; cdr3_aa: CASGTVLRNQPQHF
d_call: TRBD1; j_call: TRBJ1-2; v_call: TRBV3-1; cdr3_aa: CASSQEGGSGYTF
d_call: NA; j_call: TRBJ2-3; v_call: TRBV20-1; cdr3_aa: CSASPPNLGATDTQYF
d_call: TRBD1; j_call: TRBJ2-2; v_call: TRBV12-3/TRBV12-4; cdr3_aa: CAISSIRDRGLSNTGELFF
d_call: NA; j_call: TRBJ2-7; v_call: TRBV18; cdr3_aa: CASSVVQQDEQYF
d_call: NA; j_call: TRBJ1-4; v_call: TRBV11-2; cdr3_aa: CASSLERARKLFF
d_call: TRBD2; j_call: TRBJ2-7; v_call: TRBV5-1; cdr3_aa: CASSSGPGTSGVTSYEQYF
d_call: NA; j_call: TRBJ2-1; v_call: TRBV20-1; cdr3_aa: CSAPRDSPLFLSSYNEQFF
d_call: NA; j_call: TRBJ2-7; v_call: TRBV12-3/TRBV12-4; cdr3_aa: CASSLAWGEQYF
d_call: NA; j_call: TRBJ2-3; v_call: TRBV20-1; cdr3_aa: CSAREEGRGDTQYF
d_call: TRBD2; j_call: TRBJ2-3; v_call: TRBV4-2; cdr3_aa: CASSQATSGRAPTDTQYF
d_call: TRBD1; j_call: TRBJ1-1; v_call: TRBV2; cdr3_aa: CASSRPATGGDTEAFF
d_call: NA; j_call: TRBJ2-1; v_call: TRBV10-1; cdr3_aa: CASMFEQFF
d_call: TRBD2; j_call: TRBJ2-1; v_call: TRBV4-1; cdr3_aa: CASSHGTSGWDEQFF
d_call: TRBD2; j_call: TRBJ2-5; v_call: TRBV12-3/TRBV12-4; cdr3_aa: CASSSRTSGETQYF
d_call: TRBD2; j_call: TRBJ2-1; v_call: TRBV7-9; cdr3_aa: CASSPILREGRNEQFF